Shown below are 28 T cell receptor beta chains from a single sample sequenced in a study of CD8+ T cells in alopecia areata. In each case, RNA was isolated and then reverse transcribed into cDNA as the sequencing template. The data were produced by immunoSEQ multiplex PCR, yet TCRdb's version contains in-frame clones alone and is incomplete. In the table there are some 160,000 clones, about two thirds of which are singletons. The specimen was CD8+ T cells sorted from blood. The receptors derive from a human donor in good health.

The V and J genes are TRBV7-8 and TRBJ2-3; D is unresolved. Germline V CDR1 and CDR2: SGHVS, FQNEAQ. Trimming shortened V by 6 bases and J by 1 base, and 11 bases separated the two germline ends. The length of the CDR3 is 14 residues. CDR3 nucleotide sequence: TGTGCCAGCAGTAAGGGCCCGGGCACAGATACGCAGTATTTT. As protein: CASSKGPGTDTQYF.

Concerning this clone itself: Other DNA sequences in this specimen translate into the identical CDR3. This chain links TRBV29-1 with TRBJ2-7; D may be TRBD2 (5 bases). Germline V gene lookup returns CDR1 SQVTM and CDR2 ANQGSEA. V lost 0 bases and J 4 bases, leaving 7 bases between the germline ends. The CDR3 contains 12 residues. CDR3 sequence: CSVEERGYEQYF. CDR3 DNA sequence: TGCAGCGTTGAAGAGAGAGGGTACGAGCAGTACTTC.

V and J are TRBV19 and TRBJ2-7, with D tentatively TRBD1 (6 bases). CDR3 length: 16 amino acids. Trimming cost V 2 bases and J 3 bases, with 17 bases left between them. The germline V gene encodes CDR1 LNHDA and CDR2 SQIVND (reference sequence). CDR3 region: CASSISGQGTSYEQYF. CDR3 nucleotides: TGTGCCAGTAGTATATCGGGTCAGGGGACAAGCTACGAGCAGTACTTC.

The chain has TRBV10-2 and TRBJ2-5; TRBD2 agrees at 13 bases. V trimming: 6 bases; J trimming: 1 base; junction bases outside the gene matches: 14. The CDR3 runs 19 residues. CDR1 and CDR2 (germline): WSHSY, SAAADI. The CDR3 DNA follows: TGCGCCAGCAGCCAGTGGGGGACTAGCGGGAAGGGGGTCCAAGAGACCCAGTACTTC. Translating gives CASSQWGTSGKGVQETQYF.

This chain uses TRBV13 with TRBJ2-7; 7 bases are shared with TRBD2. The CDR3 spans 14 residues. V lost 2 bases and J lost 3; bases outside the gene matches: 4. The germline V gene has CDR1 PRHDT and CDR2 FYEKMQ (reference sequence). CDR3 DNA sequence: TGTGCCAGCAGCTTACGCGGGAGAAGCTACGAGCAGTACTTC. This encodes CASSLRGRSYEQYF.

The sample holds one count of this clone. V gene TRBV29-1 combines with J gene TRBJ2-4; possibly TRBD1 for D (6 bases). Germline V lookup: CDR1 SQVTM, CDR2 ANQGSEA. This CDR3 has 12 residues. Trimming shortened V by 8 bases and J by 1 base, and 9 bases separated the two germline ends. The CDR3, as DNA: TGCAGCTTAGGACAGGCCAAAAACATTCAGTACTTC. This sequence encodes CSLGQAKNIQYF.

The chain employs TRBV4-1 and TRBJ2-1, with 14 positions matching TRBD2. CDR1 and CDR2 (germline): MGHRA, YSYEKL. After removal of 8 bases from V and 10 bases from J, the junction contained 4 bases not matched to a gene. The length of the CDR3 is 13 residues. Written as DNA, the CDR3 is TGCGCCAGCCGACTAGCGGGGGGGGGAGAGCAGTTCTTC. Its translation is CASRLAGGGEQFF.

This clone was observed a few times. V is TRBV10-3 and J is TRBJ2-1; tentatively, D is TRBD1 or TRBD2 (5 bases each). Germline V CDR1 and CDR2: ENHRY, SYGVKD. The CDR3 runs to 15 residues. V was cut by 4 bases and J by 4 bases, with 14 bases left in between. The CDR3 sequence: CAISGGGWTYNEQFF. CDR3 sequence (DNA): TGTGCCATCAGTGGGGGCGGGTGGACTTACAATGAGCAGTTCTTC.

Comments on this clone: Distinct nucleotide sequences in the sample also encode this CDR3. The chain couples TRBV20-1 to TRBJ2-1, with 10 bases fitting TRBD2. CDR1 and CDR2 (germline): DFQATT, SNEGSKA (reference sequence). This CDR3 region has 11 residues. J gave up 10 bases and V 6 bases, and 3 bases lay outside the gene matches. CDR3 DNA: TGCAGTGCAAGGGGACTAGCGGAGCAGTTCTTC. Residues: CSARGLAEQFF.

Concerning this clone: A junction boundary mismatches the germline segment, possibly from a read error. This sequence joins TRBV29-1 and TRBJ2-7, with 8 bases lining up with TRBD1. Germline CDR1 SQVTM, CDR2 ANQGSEA. The CDR3 is 11 residues long. DNA for the CDR3: TGCAGCGTTGAAGATAGACAGGGGCGAGACTTC. This encodes CSVEDRQGRDF.

The CDR3 DNA is TGCGCCAGCAGCCAATCGAGGTCAGATACGCAGTATTTT. It is translated as CASSQSRSDTQYF. The chain carries TRBV4-1 and TRBJ2-3; D gene ambiguous. CDR3 length equals 13 residues. CDR1 and CDR2 from the germline V gene are MGHRA and YSYEKL. V was trimmed by 2 bases and J by 4 bases, leaving 7 bases between them.

The rearrangement links TRBV6-6 to TRBJ2-1; D may match TRBD1 or TRBD2 (5 bases each). This CDR3 comprises 16 residues. Germline loops: CDR1 MNHNY, CDR2 SVGAGI (reference sequence). V gave up 1 base and J gave up 9 bases, with 19 bases separating them. CDR3 residues: CASSYYPGTRDGEQFF. The DNA for the CDR3 is TGTGCCAGCAGTTACTATCCCGGGACCCGGGACGGTGAGCAGTTCTTC.

This rearrangement joins TRBV29-1 to TRBJ2-7; D not resolved. The CDR3 runs to 13 residues. Germline V CDR1 and CDR2: SQVTM, ANQGSEA. V was shortened by 3 bases and J by 4 bases, with 13 bases between the two germline ends. CDR3 region: CSVDGDGFYEQYF. DNA of the CDR3: TGCAGCGTTGACGGAGACGGGTTTTACGAGCAGTACTTC.

The genes are TRBV13 and TRBJ2-1; D may be TRBD1 or TRBD2 (5 bases each). Deletions cut 4 bases from V and 10 bases from J, with 11 bases between. Per the germline V gene, CDR1 is PRHDT and CDR2 is FYEKMQ (reference sequence). The CDR3 sequence is 12 residues long. The DNA for the CDR3 is TGTGCCAGCAGCTCACGGGACCCCGAGCAGTTCTTC. Translating it yields CASSSRDPEQFF.

The gene calls are TRBV7-9 and TRBJ2-1; D not resolved. The CDR3 has 12 residues. Trimming took 5 bases from V and 4 from J, leaving 6 bases between them. The germline gives CDR1 SEHNR, CDR2 FQNEAQ (reference sequence). CDR3 sequence: CASSPHYNEQFF. The CDR3 nucleotides read TGTGCCAGCAGCCCCCATTACAATGAGCAGTTCTTC.

The chain is built from TRBV27 and TRBJ1-5; D remains unclear. Germline CDR1 MNHEY, CDR2 SMNVEV (reference sequence). CDR3 length equals 14 residues. V was shortened by 5 bases and J by 2 bases, with 10 bases between the two germline ends. The CDR3 protein is CASSTDGRNQPQHF. The CDR3, as DNA: TGTGCCAGCAGTACGGACGGCCGCAATCAGCCCCAGCATTTT.

A few counts support this clone. This sample also contains other DNA sequences that code for the same CDR3. This chain joins TRBV29-1 and TRBJ2-2, with 10 bases fitting TRBD2. Germline CDR1 reads SQVTM; CDR2 reads ANQGSEA. V shed 4 bases and J 8 bases; nucleotides not matched to a gene: 4. The CDR3 has 13 amino acids. The CDR3 here is CSVGTSGTGELFF. CDR3 bases: TGCAGCGTTGGGACTAGCGGCACTGGGGAGCTGTTTTTT.

This clone appeared a single time. CDR3 sequence reads: CASSPQENSNTGELFF. The CDR3 DNA sequence: TGCGCCAGCAGCCCCCAGGAGAACTCGAACACCGGGGAGCTGTTTTTT. This sequence joins TRBV5-1 and TRBJ2-2; D unresolved. The CDR3 spans 16 residues. V lost 4 bases, J lost 0 bases, and 13 bases lay in between. The germline CDR1 and CDR2 sequences are SGHRS and YFSETQ.

The sample holds a few counts of this clone. Its ends do not fully match the called genes, so a read error is possible. The chain uses TRBV5-4 and TRBJ2-1; 8 positions match TRBD2. This CDR3 spans 12 amino acids. Germline V gene sequence: CDR1 SGHNT, CDR2 YYREEE (reference sequence). CDR3 residues: CATSGIGTSDLF. Here the CDR3 DNA reads TGTGCCACCTCAGGGATCGGGACTAGTGATCTCTTC.

The chain employs TRBV7-2 and TRBJ2-7; the D is unclear. Germline CDR1 SGHTA, CDR2 FQGNSA. This CDR3 has 12 residues. V lost 3 bases and J 12 bases, leaving 15 bases between the germline ends. CDR3 region: CASSFDTPVGYF. In nucleotides, the CDR3 is TGTGCCAGCAGCTTCGACACTCCGGTCGGGTACTTC.

CDR3 protein: CASSLSAGETYNEQFF. Here the CDR3 DNA reads TGTGCCAGCAGTTTATCAGCGGGAGAAACCTACAATGAGCAGTTCTTC. The V call is TRBV27, the J call TRBJ2-1; 8 nucleotides match TRBD2. Germline V gives CDR1 MNHEY, CDR2 SMNVEV (reference sequence). V lost 0 bases, J lost 2 bases, and 3 bases stayed unmatched. This CDR3 has 16 amino acids.

J is TRBJ2-7 and V is TRBV27; possible D gene TRBD2, 5 bases. Trimming pared 6 bases from V and 2 bases from J, leaving 14 bases between. Germline lookup yields CDR1 MNHEY and CDR2 SMNVEV (reference sequence). The CDR3 has 14 residues. The CDR3 loop reads CASSPGSRTYEQYF. The CDR3 region has the DNA TGTGCCAGCAGCCCGGGGAGTAGGACCTACGAGCAGTACTTC.

Only a few counts were recorded for this clone. The chain uses TRBV21-1 and TRBJ1-5. TRBV21-1 is labeled a pseudogene. This CDR3 comprises 18 residues. Here the CDR3 DNA reads TGTGCCAGCAGCCCTCACGACGAGACGGGCTATAGCAATCAGCCCCAGCATTTT. This sequence encodes CASSPHDETGYSNQPQHF.

This clone was seen only a few times. This chain links TRBV29-1 with TRBJ2-1, with TRBD2 matching 9 bases. V shed 3 bases, J shed 7 bases, and the junction held 7 bases outside the gene matches. From germline, CDR1 is SQVTM and CDR2 ANQGSEA. The length of the CDR3 is 14 residues. CDR3 nucleotides: TGCAGCGTTGAGGTAGCGGGAGTGAGGAATGAGCAGTTCTTC. Residues: CSVEVAGVRNEQFF.

V gene TRBV4-2 combines with J gene TRBJ2-2; the match to TRBD1 covers 9 bases. Losses at the gene ends were 5 bases for V and 4 bases for J; bases not matched to a gene: 5. CDR1 LGHNA and CDR2 YNFKEQ come from the germline V gene. The CDR3 has 15 residues. Here the CDR3 DNA reads TGTGCCAGCAGCTTGGCGGGACAGGGCACCGGGGAGCTGTTTTTT. Translation: CASSLAGQGTGELFF.

This chain uses TRBV29-1 with TRBJ2-7; D gene uncertain. Trimming cost V 3 bases and J 5 bases, with 8 bases left between them. This CDR3 has 11 amino acids. CDR1 SQVTM and CDR2 ANQGSEA come from the germline V gene. The CDR3, as DNA: TGCAGCGTTGAGGTGGCAGACGAGCAGTACTTC. It yields the protein CSVEVADEQYF.

The V call is TRBV5-4, the J call TRBJ1-1, with a possible D match to TRBD1 (5 bases). Germline assignment: CDR1 SGHNT and CDR2 YYREEE (reference sequence). V lost 8 bases and J lost 1, with 12 bases in between. This CDR3 is built from 13 residues. CDR3 loop: CASTRTPNTEAFF. The DNA for the CDR3 is TGTGCCAGTACAAGGACACCGAACACTGAAGCTTTCTTT.

The sample holds a few counts of this clone. This sequence joins TRBV29-1 and TRBJ2-1, with D unresolved. The CDR3 totals 15 residues. V lost 0 bases, J lost 0 bases, and 9 bases lay in between. Germline-derived CDR1 and CDR2 are SQVTM and ANQGSEA. The CDR3 is CSVEERRASYNEQFF. CDR3 nucleotides: TGCAGCGTTGAAGAGCGTCGAGCCTCCTACAATGAGCAGTTCTTC.